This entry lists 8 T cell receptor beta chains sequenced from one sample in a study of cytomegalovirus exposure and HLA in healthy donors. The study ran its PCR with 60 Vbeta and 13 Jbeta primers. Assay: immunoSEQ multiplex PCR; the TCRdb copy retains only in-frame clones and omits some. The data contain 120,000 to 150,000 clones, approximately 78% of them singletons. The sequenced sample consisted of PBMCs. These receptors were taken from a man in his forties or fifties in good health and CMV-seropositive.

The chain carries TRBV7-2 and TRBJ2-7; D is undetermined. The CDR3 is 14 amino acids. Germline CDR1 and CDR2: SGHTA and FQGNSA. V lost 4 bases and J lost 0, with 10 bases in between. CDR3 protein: CASSSSEASYEQYF. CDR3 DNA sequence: TGTGCCAGCAGCTCTTCTGAGGCCTCCTACGAGCAGTACTTC.

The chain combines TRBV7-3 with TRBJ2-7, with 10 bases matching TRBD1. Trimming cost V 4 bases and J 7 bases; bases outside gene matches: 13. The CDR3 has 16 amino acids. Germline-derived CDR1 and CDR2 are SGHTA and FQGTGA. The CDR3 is CASSSRAGTGAQEQYF. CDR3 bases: TGTGCCAGCAGCTCACGCGCCGGGACAGGGGCGCAAGAGCAGTACTTC.

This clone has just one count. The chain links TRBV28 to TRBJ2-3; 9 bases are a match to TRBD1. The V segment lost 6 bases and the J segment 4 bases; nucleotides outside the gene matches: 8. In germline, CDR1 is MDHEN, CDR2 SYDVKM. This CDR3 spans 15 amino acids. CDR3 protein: CASRNRGHFSDTQYF. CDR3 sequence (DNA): TGTGCCAGCAGAAACAGGGGGCACTTTTCAGATACGCAGTATTTT. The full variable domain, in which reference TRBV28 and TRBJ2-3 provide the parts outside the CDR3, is DVKVTQSSRYLVKRTGEKVFLECVQDMDHENMFWYRQDPGLGLRLIYFSYDVKMKEKGDIPEGYSVSREKKERFSLILESASTNQTSMYLCASRNRGHFSDTQYFGPGTRLTVL.

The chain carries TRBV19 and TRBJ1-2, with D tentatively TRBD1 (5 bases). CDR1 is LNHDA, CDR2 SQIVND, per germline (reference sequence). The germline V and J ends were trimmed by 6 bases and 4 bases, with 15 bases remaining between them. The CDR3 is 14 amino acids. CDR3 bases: TGTGCCAGTAGAGGGGAGGGAGTTACCTATGGCTACACCTTC. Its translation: CASRGEGVTYGYTF.

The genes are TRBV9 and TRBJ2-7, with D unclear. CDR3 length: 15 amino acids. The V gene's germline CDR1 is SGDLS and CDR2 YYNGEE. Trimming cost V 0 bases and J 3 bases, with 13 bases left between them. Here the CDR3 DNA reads TGTGCCAGCAGCGTAGATAGTGGGCTTAGCTACGAGCAGTACTTC. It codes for CASSVDSGLSYEQYF.

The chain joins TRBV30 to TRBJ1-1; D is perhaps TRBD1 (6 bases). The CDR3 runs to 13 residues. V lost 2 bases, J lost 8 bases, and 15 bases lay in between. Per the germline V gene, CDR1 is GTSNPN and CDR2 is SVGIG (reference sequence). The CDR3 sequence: CAWSFEQGREAFF. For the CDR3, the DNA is TGTGCCTGGAGTTTCGAACAGGGCCGCGAAGCTTTCTTT. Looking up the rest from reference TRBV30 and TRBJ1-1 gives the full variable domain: SQTIHQWPATLVQPVGSPLSLECTVEGTSNPNLYWYRQAAGRGLQLLFYSVGIGQISSEVPQNLSASRPQDRQFILSSKKLLLSDSGFYLCAWSFEQGREAFFGQGTRLTVV.

The chain's CDR3 is CASSLAQGTKNIQYF. For the CDR3, the DNA is TGTGCCAGCAGCTTAGCGCAGGGGACCAAAAACATTCAGTACTTC. The chain has TRBV7-9 and TRBJ2-4; possibly TRBD1 for D (6 bases). Germline CDR1 reads SEHNR; CDR2 reads FQNEAQ (reference sequence). The V end lost 0 bases, the J end lost 2 bases, and 8 bases lay between the germline ends. The CDR3 extends over 15 amino acids.

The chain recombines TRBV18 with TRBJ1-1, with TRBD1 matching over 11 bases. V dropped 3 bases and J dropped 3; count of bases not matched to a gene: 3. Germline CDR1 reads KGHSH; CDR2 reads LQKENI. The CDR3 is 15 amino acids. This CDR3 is CASSPGQGGYTEAFF. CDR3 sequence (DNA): TGTGCCAGCTCACCGGGACAGGGGGGATACACTGAAGCTTTCTTT.